The 27 T cell receptor beta chains below all came from one sample that was sequenced in a study of cytomegalovirus exposure and HLA in healthy donors. Primers for the PCR totalled 60 Vbeta and 13 Jbeta. TCRdb's table, derived via immunoSEQ multiplex PCR, lists solely in-frame clones and lacks some. The top ten clones hold under 8% of a sample with some 87,000 clones, more than 60% of them seen once. Sequencing was done on a sample of PBMCs. These TCRs come from a middle-aged man in good health and CMV-seropositive.

This clone has more than one count but fewer than ten. The chain couples TRBV7-8 to TRBJ1-6; TRBD1 aligns across 7 bases. Per germline, CDR1 SGHVS and CDR2 FQNEAQ. The CDR3 sequence is 13 residues long. With V trimmed by 5 bases and J by 14 bases, 9 bases remained unmatched. CDR3 nucleotide sequence: TGTGCCAGCAGCCTAGTGGGGACAGACACCCTCCACTTT. Translating gives CASSLVGTDTLHF.

The chain uses TRBV27 and TRBJ2-5; D is possibly TRBD2 (5 bases). The germline V gene encodes CDR1 MNHEY and CDR2 SMNVEV (reference sequence). Deletions cut 5 bases from V and 4 bases from J, with 17 bases between. CDR3 length: 15 amino acids. CDR3 DNA: TGTGCCAGCAGTATAGCTATGGGGAGTTCAGAGACCCAGTACTTC. It yields the protein CASSIAMGSSETQYF.

The chain employs TRBV14 and TRBJ2-5; 9 bases match TRBD2. The CDR3 is 15 amino acids. Trimming cost V 5 bases and J 5 bases; bases outside gene matches: 9. In germline, CDR1 is SGHDN, CDR2 FVKESK. The CDR3 spells CASSYELAGDETQYF. CDR3 in DNA: TGTGCCAGCAGCTACGAATTAGCGGGGGATGAGACCCAGTACTTC.

CDR3 DNA sequence: TGTGCCAGCAGCAAAGTCAACAGACCTAATGAAAAACTGTTTTTT. Translation gives CASSKVNRPNEKLFF. V and J are TRBV21-1 and TRBJ1-4; the D segment call TRBD1 is taken from the table without a DNA check. TRBV21-1 is a pseudogene. This CDR3 comprises 15 residues.

V usage is TRBV6-1 and J usage is TRBJ1-5; D may be TRBD1 (5 bases). CDR1 is MNHNS, CDR2 SASEGT, per germline. V dropped 8 bases and J dropped 0 bases, with 14 bases sitting between them. CDR3 length: 15 residues. This CDR3 is CASGDGGRSNQPQHF. The CDR3 DNA follows: TGTGCCAGCGGCGACGGGGGACGTAGCAATCAGCCCCAGCATTTT.

This clone was seen more than once but under ten times. V gene TRBV5-1 combines with J gene TRBJ2-3; TRBD2 agrees at 11 bases. The CDR3 has 16 amino acids. After removal of 0 bases from V and 3 bases from J, the junction contained 3 bases not matched to a gene. Germline V gene data show CDR1 as SGHRS and CDR2 as YFSETQ. Here the CDR3 reads CASSLGSGGATDTQYF. DNA of the CDR3: TGCGCCAGCAGCTTGGGTAGCGGGGGGGCGACAGATACGCAGTATTTT.

CDR3 sequence reads: CASSPFGQGLNTEAFF. DNA of the CDR3: TGTGCCAGCAGCCCTTTCGGACAGGGACTAAACACTGAAGCTTTCTTT. The chain joins TRBV7-2 to TRBJ1-1, with TRBD1 matching 8 bases. The CDR3 runs to 16 residues. The germline CDR1 and CDR2 sequences are SGHTA and FQGNSA. Unmatched junction bases numbered 10, after V lost 5 bases and J lost 2 bases.

By share, this clone ranks as medium-sized (0.01 to 0.1%). CDR3 sequence: CASSPNRGNTIYF. CDR3 nucleotide sequence: TGTGCCAGCAGCCCAAACAGGGGGAACACCATATATTTT. The genes are TRBV7-2 and TRBJ1-3; 8 bases map to TRBD1. The germline V gene encodes CDR1 SGHTA and CDR2 FQGNSA. The CDR3 totals 13 residues. The V segment lost 5 bases and the J segment 7 bases; nucleotides outside the gene matches: 4. Supplemented by reference TRBV7-2 and TRBJ1-3, the full variable domain reads GAGVSQSPSNKVTEKGKDVELRCDPISGHTALYWYRQSLGQGLEFLIYFQGNSAPDKSGLPSDRFSAERTGGSVSTLTIQRTQQEDSAVYLCASSPNRGNTIYFGEGSWLTVV.

The rearrangement uses TRBV30 and TRBJ1-1; TRBD1 might be the D (5 bases). The CDR3 spans 13 residues. Germline loops: CDR1 GTSNPN, CDR2 SVGIG (reference sequence). V was trimmed by 2 bases and J by 0 bases, leaving 7 bases between them. The DNA of the CDR3 is TGTGCCTGGAGTCGACAGATGAACACTGAAGCTTTCTTT. Its protein product is CAWSRQMNTEAFF.

The genes are TRBV5-4 and TRBJ2-3, with 9 bases identical to TRBD2. The CDR3 covers 15 residues. Germline V gene lookup returns CDR1 SGHNT and CDR2 YYREEE (reference sequence). J gave up 3 bases and V 2 bases, and 4 bases lay outside the gene matches. Written as DNA, the CDR3 is TGTGCCAGCAGCTTATGGGGACTAGCAACAGATACGCAGTATTTT. Translating gives CASSLWGLATDTQYF.

CDR3 loop: CASSLGTLSITDTQYF. The DNA of the CDR3 is TGCGCCAGCAGCTTGGGGACTCTTTCTATCACAGATACGCAGTATTTT. The rearrangement joins TRBV5-1 to TRBJ2-3; a possible D gene is TRBD2 (5 bases). This CDR3 comprises 16 residues. V lost 0 bases, J lost 2 bases, and 13 bases lay in between. The germline CDR1 and CDR2 sequences are SGHRS and YFSETQ.

This clone was recorded only once. The chain employs TRBV27 and TRBJ1-5; TRBD1 is a possible D gene (5 bases). Germline V gene data show CDR1 as MNHEY and CDR2 as SMNVEV (reference sequence). V dropped 9 bases and J dropped 0 bases, with 12 bases sitting between them. The CDR3 totals 14 residues. The CDR3 loop is CAREQEYSNQPQHF. CDR3 in DNA: TGTGCCAGGGAACAGGAATATAGCAATCAGCCCCAGCATTTT.

V usage is TRBV20-1 and J usage is TRBJ1-5; D is unclear. V was pared by 3 bases and J by 4 bases, with 4 bases between. The CDR3 spans 11 residues. Germline CDR1 and CDR2: DFQATT and SNEGSKA (reference sequence). CDR3 protein: CSASSNQPQHF. The CDR3 nucleotides read TGCAGTGCTAGCTCTAATCAGCCCCAGCATTTT.

The genes are TRBV7-2 and TRBJ1-1; D unclear. The CDR3 spans 13 residues. Trimming cost V 8 bases and J 5 bases, with 15 bases left between them. Germline V CDR1 and CDR2: SGHTA, FQGNSA. CDR3 in amino acids: CASGWQTRTEAFF. DNA of the CDR3: TGTGCCAGCGGGTGGCAAACGAGGACTGAAGCTTTCTTT.

The V call is TRBV30, the J call TRBJ1-1; no firm D call. CDR3 length: 11 amino acids. V was shortened by 3 bases and J by 7 bases, with 9 bases between the two germline ends. In germline, CDR1 is GTSNPN, CDR2 SVGIG (reference sequence). The CDR3 protein is CAWRLGGEAFF. For the CDR3, the DNA is TGTGCCTGGAGACTGGGAGGTGAAGCTTTCTTT.

The chain links TRBV30 to TRBJ1-3, with no clear D. This CDR3 region has 12 residues. Germline assignment: CDR1 GTSNPN and CDR2 SVGIG (reference sequence). The V end was cut by 3 bases, the J end by 2 bases, with 5 bases between. The chain's CDR3 is CAWSYAGNTIYF. In nucleotides, the CDR3 is TGTGCCTGGAGCTACGCTGGAAACACCATATATTTT.

The DNA of the CDR3 is TGCGCCAGCAGCCAAGATGTTCTGACTAGCGGGGGGCCGTTTTGGAACGAGCAGTACTTC. It encodes CASSQDVLTSGGPFWNEQYF. V and J are TRBV4-3 and TRBJ2-7, with TRBD2 matching over 13 bases. Trimming at V came to 0 bases and at J to 5 bases, leaving 16 bases not matched to a gene. The germline gives CDR1 LGHNA, CDR2 YSLEER. There are 20 residues in the CDR3.

This chain links TRBV5-4 with TRBJ2-5; TRBD2 aligns across 7 bases. Unmatched junction bases numbered 8, after V lost 4 bases and J lost 2 bases. The CDR3 has 15 residues. Germline values: CDR1 SGHNT, CDR2 YYREEE (reference sequence). The CDR3 DNA follows: TGTGCCAGCAGCCTGGGGGGACTACTTCAAGAGACCCAGTACTTC. Its translation is CASSLGGLLQETQYF.

J is TRBJ2-1 and V is TRBV7-9; possibly TRBD2 for D (6 bases). This CDR3 has 15 amino acids. Between the trimmed V and J ends, which lost 3 bases and 6 bases, there was a span of 15 bases. Germline CDR1 and CDR2: SEHNR and FQNEAQ (reference sequence). The CDR3: CASSLASGRLNEQFF. The CDR3 DNA follows: TGTGCCAGCAGCTTGGCCAGCGGGCGACTCAATGAGCAGTTCTTC. Full variable domain (remainder filled in from reference TRBV7-9 and TRBJ2-1): DTGVSQNPRHKITKRGQNVTFRCDPISEHNRLYWYRQTLGQGPEFLTYFQNEAQLEKSRLLSDRFSAERPKGSFSTLEIQRTEQGDSAMYLCASSLASGRLNEQFFGPGTRLTVL.

This rearrangement joins TRBV21-1 to TRBJ2-6; the D call of TRBD1 is as the table states it, not checked on the DNA. TRBV21-1 is designated a pseudogene. CDR3 size: 16 residues. CDR3 in amino acids: CASSKVPGQGANVLTF. CDR3 DNA sequence: TGTGCCAGCAGCAAAGTGCCGGGACAGGGGGCCAACGTCCTGACTTTC.

Written as DNA, the CDR3 is TGCAGCGTCGATTACGGGCTGACTAGCGGGGTCCCGGGGGGTGGTGAGCAGTTCTTC. It is translated as CSVDYGLTSGVPGGGEQFF. This chain uses TRBV29-1 with TRBJ2-1, with 11 bases that match TRBD2. V trimming: 6 bases; J trimming: 9 bases; junction bases outside the gene matches: 25. Germline CDR1 is SQVTM and CDR2 is ANQGSEA. The CDR3 is 19 amino acids.

The chain uses TRBV19 and TRBJ2-1, with TRBD2 matching 7 bases. CDR3 length: 13 amino acids. Germline lookup yields CDR1 LNHDA and CDR2 SQIVND (reference sequence). The V gene end was trimmed by 7 bases and the J gene end by 8 bases; junction bases not matched to a gene: 8. The CDR3 here is CASTGLMVDEQFF. Here the CDR3 DNA reads TGTGCCAGTACGGGACTAATGGTTGATGAGCAGTTCTTC.

The rearrangement links TRBV28 to TRBJ2-5; a weak D match, TRBD1 (5 bases). The CDR3 is 13 residues long. V lost 6 bases and J 3 bases, leaving 11 bases between the germline ends. In germline, CDR1 is MDHEN, CDR2 SYDVKM. CDR3 DNA sequence: TGTGCCAGCAGGGAGACAGCAAAAGAGACCCAGTACTTC. Amino acid sequence: CASRETAKETQYF.

The chain uses TRBV18 and TRBJ2-5; tentatively, D is TRBD1 (5 bases). V shed 0 bases and J shed 2 bases, with 10 bases lying between them. There are 15 residues in the CDR3. The germline V gene has CDR1 KGHSH and CDR2 LQKENI. CDR3 sequence reads: CASSPPTGEQETQYF. The CDR3, as DNA: TGTGCCAGCTCACCACCTACAGGAGAACAAGAGACCCAGTACTTC.

This clone was seen once. The chain combines TRBV11-2 with TRBJ1-4; no definite D call. Germline values: CDR1 SGHAT, CDR2 FQNNGV. Trimming shortened V by 4 bases and J by 8 bases, and 14 bases separated the two germline ends. The CDR3 totals 14 residues. In nucleotides, the CDR3 is TGTGCCAGCAGCTCCGGGGATATGGGAGAAAAACTGTTTTTT. Translated: CASSSGDMGEKLFF.

This clone was seen once. The V gene is TRBV19, the J gene TRBJ1-5, with a possible D match to TRBD1 (5 bases). The CDR3 runs 15 residues. V was trimmed by 9 bases and J by 3 bases, leaving 18 bases between them. CDR1 is LNHDA and CDR2 is SQIVND in the germline V gene (reference sequence). In DNA form, the CDR3 reads TGTGCCAGCCTTCTTTATCAAGGGGCCAATCAGCCCCAGCATTTT. It is translated as CASLLYQGANQPQHF. Drawing the rest from reference TRBV19 and TRBJ1-5, the complete variable domain is DGGITQSPKYLFRKEGQNVTLSCEQNLNHDAMYWYRQDPGQGLRLIYYSQIVNDFQKGDIAEGYSVSREKKESFPLTVTSAQKNPTAFYLCASLLYQGANQPQHFGDGTRLSIL.

This clone appeared once. The V and J genes are TRBV29-1 and TRBJ2-5; D gene unclear. This CDR3 is built from 13 residues. Between the trimmed V and J ends, which lost 5 bases and 5 bases, there was a span of 15 bases. Germline-derived CDR1 and CDR2 are SQVTM and ANQGSEA. CDR3 sequence reads: CSVQVAPRETQYF. CDR3 nucleotide sequence: TGCAGCGTTCAGGTGGCCCCCCGGGAGACCCAGTACTTC.